This is a list of T cell receptor beta chains from one sample in a study of blood T cells in healthy people across ages. TCRdb reanalysed the 5' RACE reads using MiXCR and keeps one entry per CDR3 protein. The sample has 750,000 or so distinct CDR3 sequences; around 25% are singletons. Separately, the same data were catalogued under a study of T cells of mothers and their children.

The sample consisted of blood. These receptors originate from a boy under 18 in good health. The CDR3 runs from the conserved cysteine through the conserved F or W. Each record gives: D gene, V gene, CDR3 protein. A D gene is named only where the DNA matches it firmly.

d_call: .; v_call: TRBV24-1; cdr3_aa: CATSDFQRREQYF
d_call: TRBD1; v_call: TRBV27; cdr3_aa: CASSWTGGPYGYTF
d_call: .; v_call: TRBV7-2; cdr3_aa: CASSLGGNEETQYF
d_call: TRBD1; v_call: TRBV12-3/TRBV12-4; cdr3_aa: CASSPSRGGAYGYTF
d_call: .; v_call: TRBV11-2; cdr3_aa: CASSWGGLNEQFF
d_call: .; v_call: TRBV7-2; cdr3_aa: CASSFRTMGPNEKLFF
d_call: .; v_call: TRBV2; cdr3_aa: CASRNEAAGANVLTF
d_call: .; v_call: TRBV24-1; cdr3_aa: CATSDLNQPQHF
d_call: .; v_call: TRBV9; cdr3_aa: CASSVAVSQETQYF
d_call: TRBD2; v_call: TRBV4-2; cdr3_aa: CASSQDERGRTDTQYF
d_call: .; v_call: TRBV27; cdr3_aa: CASNPGGAPHYEQYF
d_call: .; v_call: TRBV15; cdr3_aa: CATSRDRGGYQETQYF
d_call: TRBD2; v_call: TRBV11-1; cdr3_aa: CASSGAGYAQETQYF
d_call: .; v_call: TRBV12-5; cdr3_aa: CASGVDIETQYF
d_call: .; v_call: TRBV12-3/TRBV12-4; cdr3_aa: CASRGDPGYEQYF
d_call: .; v_call: TRBV14; cdr3_aa: CAGSHRDTYEQYF
d_call: .; v_call: TRBV9; cdr3_aa: CASSVGTEKETQYF
d_call: .; v_call: TRBV6-2/TRBV6-3; cdr3_aa: CASSYNRVEQYF
d_call: TRBD1; v_call: TRBV28; cdr3_aa: CASSPQHGTGGLYGYTF
d_call: .; v_call: TRBV19; cdr3_aa: CASSQGWGTQNTEAFF
d_call: TRBD1; v_call: TRBV20-1; cdr3_aa: CSARRTGISYEQYF
d_call: .; v_call: TRBV4-3; cdr3_aa: CASSQDKLSGADEQYF
d_call: .; v_call: TRBV2; cdr3_aa: CASSEVGAAGQPQHF
d_call: .; v_call: TRBV7-3; cdr3_aa: CASSKGSAGALGANVLTF
d_call: TRBD2; v_call: TRBV18; cdr3_aa: CASSRDRTTGTSGVGIYEQYF
d_call: TRBD1; v_call: TRBV11-2; cdr3_aa: CATSVYRDRTYGYTF
d_call: .; v_call: TRBV12-3/TRBV12-4; cdr3_aa: CASALWSRYNPGYTF
d_call: TRBD1; v_call: TRBV5-1; cdr3_aa: CASSLLWKDRAAFF
d_call: TRBD2; v_call: TRBV11-3; cdr3_aa: CASSLGAGQQFF
d_call: .; v_call: TRBV11-3; cdr3_aa: CASSSPDSQETQYF
d_call: TRBD2; v_call: TRBV7-2; cdr3_aa: CASSFVSAGQETQYF
d_call: .; v_call: TRBV12-3/TRBV12-4; cdr3_aa: CASSHTETMETQYF
d_call: TRBD1; v_call: TRBV28; cdr3_aa: CASSLEGQGTVGYTF
d_call: TRBD2; v_call: TRBV3-1; cdr3_aa: CASSQEGLAGETQYF
d_call: .; v_call: TRBV6-5; cdr3_aa: CASRPGTESNYGYTF
d_call: .; v_call: TRBV20-1; cdr3_aa: CSATGDGHSNQPQHF
d_call: .; v_call: TRBV7-9; cdr3_aa: CASSLGGPYYEQYF
d_call: .; v_call: TRBV27; cdr3_aa: CASSLAGNYYEQYF
d_call: .; v_call: TRBV3-1; cdr3_aa: CASSGGTRETQYF
d_call: .; v_call: TRBV5-1; cdr3_aa: CASSLGLREQFF
d_call: TRBD1; v_call: TRBV29-1; cdr3_aa: CSAGQGNTEAFF
d_call: .; v_call: TRBV20-1; cdr3_aa: CSAWELLAGTEAFF
d_call: .; v_call: TRBV3-1; cdr3_aa: CASSQGNEQFF
d_call: TRBD2; v_call: TRBV20-1; cdr3_aa: CSAMAGVSTDTQYF
d_call: .; v_call: TRBV7-9; cdr3_aa: CASSLYTAGNEQYF